The 8 T cell receptor beta chains in this list originate from one sample, sequenced in a study of post-analysis software for immune sequencing data. No antigen has been assigned to these receptors. The TCR beta cDNA libraries carried unique molecular identifiers. MiXCR, run by TCRdb on the PCR reads, gives a single entry per CDR3 protein. The sample yields some 800,000 distinct CDR3 sequences, roughly 50% seen once. General study points: Several TRBV segments (TRBV5-6, TRBV5-1 and TRBV20-1 among them) occurred more frequently in patients than in controls.

The sequencing sample was made of blood. The receptors shown here come from a girl aged 10 to 17 with multiple sclerosis.

Ten or more counts support this clonotype. This chain uses TRBV7-8 with TRBJ2-1; 8 nucleotides line up with TRBD2. The CDR3 has 15 residues. The V segment lost 5 bases and the J segment 9 bases; nucleotides outside the gene matches: 12. Germline V gene lookup returns CDR1 SGHVS and CDR2 FQNEAQ. CDR3 nucleotide sequence: TGTGCCAGCAGCCAATACGGACTAGCCCTGGGTGAGCAGTTCTTC. Protein sequence: CASSQYGLALGEQFF.

The chain recombines TRBV20-1 with TRBJ2-5; TRBD2 aligns across 8 bases. This CDR3 is built from 14 residues. The trim removed 3 bases at V and 3 bases at J, leaving 6 bases unmatched. Per the germline V gene, CDR1 is DFQATT and CDR2 is SNEGSKA (reference sequence). The CDR3 region is CSARPTGGEETQYF. The CDR3 nucleotides read TGCAGTGCTAGGCCCACGGGAGGGGAAGAGACCCAGTACTTC.

The DNA for the CDR3 is TGTGCCAGCAGCCAAGGGTGGGATCGGGCCTACGAGCAGTACTTC. Amino acid sequence: CASSQGWDRAYEQYF. This chain joins TRBV3-1 and TRBJ2-7; D remains ambiguous. V lost 1 base and J 2 bases, leaving 12 bases between the germline ends. Germline V lookup: CDR1 LGHDT, CDR2 YNNKEL (reference sequence). The CDR3 contains 15 residues.

The rearrangement links TRBV7-2 to TRBJ2-1, with D tentatively TRBD2 (6 bases). Trimming cost V 1 base and J 6 bases, with 19 bases left between them. CDR1 and CDR2 (germline): SGHTA, FQGNSA. The CDR3 contains 17 residues. CDR3 sequence: CASSLGPPGLAANEQFF. Written as DNA, the CDR3 is TGTGCCAGCAGCTTAGGGCCCCCGGGACTGGCAGCCAATGAGCAGTTCTTC.

This clonotype was detected only a few times. V usage is TRBV29-1 and J usage is TRBJ1-2, with D maybe TRBD1 (5 bases). Between the trimmed V and J ends, which lost 5 bases and 3 bases, there was a span of 16 bases. This CDR3 region has 14 residues. Germline loops: CDR1 SQVTM, CDR2 ANQGSEA. Written as DNA, the CDR3 is TGCAGCGTTCTTCATGGAGGGGCGGACTATGGCTACACCTTC. It is translated as CSVLHGGADYGYTF.

V gene TRBV28 combines with J gene TRBJ2-7; 10 bases fit TRBD2. Trimming cost V 6 bases and J 1 base; bases outside gene matches: 6. CDR1 is MDHEN and CDR2 is SYDVKM in the germline V gene. The CDR3 sequence is 15 residues long. CDR3 nucleotide sequence: TGTGCCAGCAGAGTAGGACTAGCGGTATCCTACGAGCAGTACTTC. Amino acid sequence: CASRVGLAVSYEQYF.

V gene TRBV7-2 combines with J gene TRBJ2-1; tentatively, D is TRBD1 or TRBD2 (5 bases each). The J call is uncertain, as TRBJ2-7 better fits the DNA end. The V gene's germline CDR1 is SGHTA and CDR2 FQGNSA. The length of the CDR3 is 15 residues. CDR3 amino acids: CASSFSTGTYNEQYF. CDR3 DNA sequence: TGTGCCAGCAGCTTTTCCACGGGGACCTACAATGAGCAGTACTTC.

The chain carries TRBV21-1 and TRBJ2-1. TRBV21-1 is given as a pseudogene. The CDR3 is 9 amino acids. DNA for the CDR3: TGTGCCAGCTTGCCTGAGCAGTTCTTC. Its protein is CASLPEQFF.